One sample yielded the 7 T cell receptor beta chains listed below, sequenced in a study of blood T cell repertoires in COVID-19. Libraries were prepared by immunoSEQ multiplex PCR; TCRdb keeps only in-frame clonotypes and omits some of them. The sample has under 30,000 clones, about 90% seen once. The sample comprised peripheral blood. Source of these receptors: a human donor with active COVID-19. The donor label of this sample is uncertain.

The chain carries TRBV5-1 and TRBJ2-5, with TRBD1 matching 8 bases. CDR1 is SGHRS and CDR2 is YFSETQ in the germline V gene. V lost 6 bases to trimming and J lost 4 bases; unmatched junction nucleotides: 8. There are 14 residues in the CDR3. CDR3 in amino acids: CASTTGGRGETQYF. CDR3 sequence (DNA): TGCGCCAGCACCACAGGGGGAAGAGGAGAGACCCAGTACTTC.

V usage is TRBV25-1 and J usage is TRBJ2-3, with 8 bases that match TRBD1. Trimming removed 1 base from V and 10 bases from J; junction bases left unmatched: 7. CDR3 length equals 14 residues. Germline V gene sequence: CDR1 MGHDK, CDR2 SYGVNS. CDR3 sequence (DNA): TGTGCCAGCAGTGAATCCACGACAGGGGAAGCGCAGTATTTT. Translating gives CASSESTTGEAQYF.

The J gene is TRBJ2-5, the V gene TRBV6-5; a weak D match, TRBD2 (6 bases). The V gene's germline CDR1 is MNHEY and CDR2 SVGAGI. The V and J ends lost 8 bases and 2 bases respectively, with 12 bases between them. CDR3 size: 13 residues. This chain's CDR3 is CASGTGAQETQYF. CDR3 coding DNA: TGTGCCAGCGGGACTGGGGCTCAAGAGACCCAGTACTTC.

The rearrangement joins TRBV5-5 to TRBJ2-1, with 9 nucleotides matching TRBD1. V trimming: 4 bases; J trimming: 3 bases; junction bases outside the gene matches: 5. Looked up from germline, CDR1 is SGHKS and CDR2 is YYEKEE (reference sequence). This CDR3 is built from 15 residues. The CDR3 DNA follows: TGTGCCAGCAGCCACCGGGACAGGGTCTACAATGAGCAGTTCTTC. This sequence encodes CASSHRDRVYNEQFF.

The chain couples TRBV5-4 to TRBJ1-6; perhaps TRBD1 as D (5 bases). The CDR3 has 15 residues. V shed 0 bases and J shed 10 bases, with 14 bases lying between them. Germline CDR1 and CDR2: SGHNT and YYREEE (reference sequence). The CDR3 protein is CASSLAGVRGSPLHF. In DNA, the CDR3 is TGTGCCAGCAGCTTGGCCGGGGTGCGGGGGTCACCCCTCCACTTT.

This clone was counted a few times. The rearrangement links TRBV10-3 to TRBJ1-5; 7 bases fit TRBD1. This CDR3 comprises 14 residues. CDR1 and CDR2 (germline): ENHRY, SYGVKD. The V segment lost 6 bases and the J segment 0 bases; nucleotides outside the gene matches: 2. DNA for the CDR3: TGTGCCATCAGGGGGGACAGTAGCAATCAGCCCCAGCATTTT. It translates to CAIRGDSSNQPQHF.

By sample share, this clone is medium-sized. The V call is TRBV15, the J call TRBJ2-7; unclear D gene. This CDR3 region has 15 residues. V was shortened by 4 bases and J by 0 bases, with 13 bases between the two germline ends. The germline gives CDR1 LNHNV, CDR2 YYDKDF (reference sequence). In nucleotides, the CDR3 is TGTGCCACCAGCAAAGCAGGATACTTCTCCTACGAGCAGTACTTC. It codes for CATSKAGYFSYEQYF.